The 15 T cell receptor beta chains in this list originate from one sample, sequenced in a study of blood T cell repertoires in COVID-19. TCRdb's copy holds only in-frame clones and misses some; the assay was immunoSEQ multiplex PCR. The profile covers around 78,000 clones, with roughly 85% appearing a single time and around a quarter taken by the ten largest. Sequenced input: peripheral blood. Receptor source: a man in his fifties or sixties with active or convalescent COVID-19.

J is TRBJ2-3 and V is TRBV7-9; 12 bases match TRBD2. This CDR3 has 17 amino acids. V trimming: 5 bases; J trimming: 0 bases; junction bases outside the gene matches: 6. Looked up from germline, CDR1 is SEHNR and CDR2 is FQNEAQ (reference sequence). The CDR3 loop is CASSRWTSGVSTDTQYF. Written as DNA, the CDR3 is TGTGCCAGCAGCCGCTGGACTAGCGGGGTTAGCACAGATACGCAGTATTTT.

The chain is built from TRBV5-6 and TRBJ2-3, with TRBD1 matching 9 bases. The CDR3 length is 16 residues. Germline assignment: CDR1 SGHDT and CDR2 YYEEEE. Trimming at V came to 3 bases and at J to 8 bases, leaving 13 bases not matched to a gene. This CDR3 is CASSWGGQGFLGTQYF. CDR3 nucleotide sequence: TGTGCCAGCAGCTGGGGGGGACAGGGATTTTTAGGTACGCAGTATTTT.

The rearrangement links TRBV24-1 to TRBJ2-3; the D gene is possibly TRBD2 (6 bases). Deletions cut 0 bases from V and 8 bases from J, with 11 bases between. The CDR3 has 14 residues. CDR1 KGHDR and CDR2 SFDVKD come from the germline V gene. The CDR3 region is CATSDLLLGGTQYF. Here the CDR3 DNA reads TGTGCCACCAGTGATTTGCTGTTGGGAGGTACGCAGTATTTT.

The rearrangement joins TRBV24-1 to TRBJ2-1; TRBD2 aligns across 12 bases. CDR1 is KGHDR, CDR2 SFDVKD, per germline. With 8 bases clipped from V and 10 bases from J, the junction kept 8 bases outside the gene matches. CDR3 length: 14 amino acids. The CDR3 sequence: CATTGTSGWDEQFF. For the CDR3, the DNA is TGTGCCACCACCGGGACTAGCGGGTGGGACGAGCAGTTCTTC.

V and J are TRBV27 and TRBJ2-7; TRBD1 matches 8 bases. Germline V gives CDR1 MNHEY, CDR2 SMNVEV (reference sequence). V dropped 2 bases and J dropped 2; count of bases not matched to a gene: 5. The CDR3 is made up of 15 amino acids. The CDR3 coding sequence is TGTGCCAGCAGTTTAATCCGGGACAGGACCTACGAGCAGTACTTC. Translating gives CASSLIRDRTYEQYF.

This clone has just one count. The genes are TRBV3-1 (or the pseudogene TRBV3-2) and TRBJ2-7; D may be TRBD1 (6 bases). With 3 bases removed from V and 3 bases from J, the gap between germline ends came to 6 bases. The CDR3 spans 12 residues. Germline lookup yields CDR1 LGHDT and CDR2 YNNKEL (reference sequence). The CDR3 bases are TGTGCCAGCAGCCAGGACAGCTACGAGCAGTACTTC. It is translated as CASSQDSYEQYF.

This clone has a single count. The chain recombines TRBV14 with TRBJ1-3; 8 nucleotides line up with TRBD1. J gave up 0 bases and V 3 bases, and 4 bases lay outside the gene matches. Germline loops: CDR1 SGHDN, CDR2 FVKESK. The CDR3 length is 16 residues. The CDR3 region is CASSQRDRGSGNTIYF. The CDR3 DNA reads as TGTGCCAGCAGCCAGCGCGACAGGGGCTCTGGAAACACCATATATTTT.

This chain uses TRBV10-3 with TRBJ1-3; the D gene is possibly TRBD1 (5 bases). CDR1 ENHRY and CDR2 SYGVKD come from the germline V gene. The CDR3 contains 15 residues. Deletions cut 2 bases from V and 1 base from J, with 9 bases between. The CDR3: CAISERRGSGNTIYF. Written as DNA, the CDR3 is TGTGCCATCAGTGAGCGTAGGGGTTCTGGAAACACCATATATTTT.

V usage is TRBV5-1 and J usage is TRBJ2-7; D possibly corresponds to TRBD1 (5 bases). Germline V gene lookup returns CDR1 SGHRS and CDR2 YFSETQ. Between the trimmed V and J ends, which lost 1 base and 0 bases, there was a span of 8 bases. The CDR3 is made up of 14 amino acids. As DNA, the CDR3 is TGCGCCAGCAGCTTGCTAGGGGTCTCCTACGAGCAGTACTTC. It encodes CASSLLGVSYEQYF.

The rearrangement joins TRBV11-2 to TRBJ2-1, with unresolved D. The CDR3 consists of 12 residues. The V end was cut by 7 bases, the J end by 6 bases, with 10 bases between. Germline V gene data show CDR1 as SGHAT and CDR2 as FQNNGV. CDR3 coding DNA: TGTGCCAGCACGTATAACTTCAATGAGCAGTTCTTC. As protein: CASTYNFNEQFF.

The CDR3 protein is CASSFETGGTYEQYF. The DNA of the CDR3 is TGTGCCAGCAGCTTCGAGACAGGGGGGACCTACGAGCAGTACTTC. The rearrangement links TRBV11-2 to TRBJ2-7, with 9 bases identical to TRBD1. V gave up 3 bases and J gave up 2 bases; unmatched junction bases: 5. Per the germline V gene, CDR1 is SGHAT and CDR2 is FQNNGV. The CDR3 loop spans 15 amino acids.

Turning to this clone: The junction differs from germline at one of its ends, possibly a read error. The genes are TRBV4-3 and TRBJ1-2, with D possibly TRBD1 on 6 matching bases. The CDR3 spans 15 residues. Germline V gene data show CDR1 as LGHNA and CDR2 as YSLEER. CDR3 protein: CASRQDSQGYYGYTF. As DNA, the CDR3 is TGCGCCAGCAGGCAAGATAGCCAGGGGTACTATGGCTACACCTTC.

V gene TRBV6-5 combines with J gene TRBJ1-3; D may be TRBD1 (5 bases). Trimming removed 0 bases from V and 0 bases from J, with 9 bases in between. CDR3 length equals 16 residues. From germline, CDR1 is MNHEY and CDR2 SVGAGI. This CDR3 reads CASSYSRTTSGNTIYF. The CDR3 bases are TGTGCCAGCAGTTACTCTAGGACAACCTCTGGAAACACCATATATTTT.

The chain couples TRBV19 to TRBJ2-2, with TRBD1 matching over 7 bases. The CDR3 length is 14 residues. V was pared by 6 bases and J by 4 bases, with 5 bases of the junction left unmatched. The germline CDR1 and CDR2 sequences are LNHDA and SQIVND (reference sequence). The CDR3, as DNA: TGTGCCAGTAGCACCACAGGGGTCACCGGGGAGCTGTTTTTT. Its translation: CASSTTGVTGELFF. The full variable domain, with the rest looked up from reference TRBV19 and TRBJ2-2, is DGGITQSPKYLFRKEGQNVTLSCEQNLNHDAMYWYRQDPGQGLRLIYYSQIVNDFQKGDIAEGYSVSREKKESFPLTVTSAQKNPTAFYLCASSTTGVTGELFFGEGSRLTVL.

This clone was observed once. The CDR3: CASSAQGPPYSNQPQHF. CDR3 in DNA: TGTGCCAGCAGTGCGCAGGGGCCTCCGTATAGCAATCAGCCCCAGCATTTT. The rearrangement uses TRBV6-1 and TRBJ1-5; TRBD1 might be the D (6 bases). This CDR3 is 17 amino acids long. V was cut by 4 bases and J by 0 bases, with 16 bases left in between. Germline V CDR1 and CDR2: MNHNS, SASEGT.